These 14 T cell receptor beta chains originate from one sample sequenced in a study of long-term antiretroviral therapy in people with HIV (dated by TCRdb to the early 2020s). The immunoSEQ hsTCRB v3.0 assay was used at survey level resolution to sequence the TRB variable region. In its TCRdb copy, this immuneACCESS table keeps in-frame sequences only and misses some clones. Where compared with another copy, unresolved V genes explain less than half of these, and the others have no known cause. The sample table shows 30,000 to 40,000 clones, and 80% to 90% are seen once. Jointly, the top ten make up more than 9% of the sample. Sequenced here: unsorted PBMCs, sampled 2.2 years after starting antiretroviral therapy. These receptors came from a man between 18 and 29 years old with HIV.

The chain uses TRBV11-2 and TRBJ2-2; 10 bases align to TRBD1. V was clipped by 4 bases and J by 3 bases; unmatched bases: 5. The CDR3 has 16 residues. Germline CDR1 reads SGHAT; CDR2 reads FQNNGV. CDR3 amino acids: CASSSDGTGDTGELFF. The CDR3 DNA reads TGTGCCAGCAGCTCGGACGGGACAGGGGACACCGGGGAGCTGTTTTTT.

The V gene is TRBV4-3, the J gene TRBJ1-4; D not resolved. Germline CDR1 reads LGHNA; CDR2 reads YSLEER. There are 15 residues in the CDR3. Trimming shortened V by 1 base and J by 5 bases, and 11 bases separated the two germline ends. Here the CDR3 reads CASSQARFVNEKLFF. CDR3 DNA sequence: TGCGCCAGCAGCCAAGCCAGGTTTGTGAATGAAAAACTGTTTTTT.

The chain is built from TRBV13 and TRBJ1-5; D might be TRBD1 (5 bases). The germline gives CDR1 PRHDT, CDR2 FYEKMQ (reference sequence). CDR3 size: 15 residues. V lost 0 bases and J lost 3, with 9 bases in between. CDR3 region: CASSLGLGVNQPQHF. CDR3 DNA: TGTGCCAGCAGCTTAGGATTGGGGGTCAATCAGCCCCAGCATTTT. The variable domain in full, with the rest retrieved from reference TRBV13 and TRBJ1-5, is AAGVIQSPRHLIKEKRETATLKCYPIPRHDTVYWYQQGPGQDPQFLISFYEKMQSDKGSIPDRFSAQQFSDYHSELNMSSLELGDSALYFCASSLGLGVNQPQHFGDGTRLSIL.

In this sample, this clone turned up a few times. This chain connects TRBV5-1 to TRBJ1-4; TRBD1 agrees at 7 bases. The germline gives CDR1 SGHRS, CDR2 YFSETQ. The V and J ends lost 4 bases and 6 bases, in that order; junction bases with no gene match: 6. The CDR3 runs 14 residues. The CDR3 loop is CASSRQGGDEKLFF. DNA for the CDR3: TGCGCCAGCAGCCGACAGGGAGGCGATGAAAAACTGTTTTTT.

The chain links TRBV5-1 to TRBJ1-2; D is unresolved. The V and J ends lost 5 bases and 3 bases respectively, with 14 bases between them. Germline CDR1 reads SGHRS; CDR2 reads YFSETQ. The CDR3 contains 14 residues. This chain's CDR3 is CASRLGFGDYGYTF. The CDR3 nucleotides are TGCGCCAGCAGGCTGGGGTTCGGAGACTATGGCTACACCTTC.

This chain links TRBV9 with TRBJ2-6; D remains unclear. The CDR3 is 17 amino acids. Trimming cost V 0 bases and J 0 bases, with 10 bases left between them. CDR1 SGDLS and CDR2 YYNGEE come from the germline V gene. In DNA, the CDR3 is TGTGCCAGCAGCGTAGAGGATGCCAGCTCTGGGGCCAACGTCCTGACTTTC. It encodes CASSVEDASSGANVLTF.

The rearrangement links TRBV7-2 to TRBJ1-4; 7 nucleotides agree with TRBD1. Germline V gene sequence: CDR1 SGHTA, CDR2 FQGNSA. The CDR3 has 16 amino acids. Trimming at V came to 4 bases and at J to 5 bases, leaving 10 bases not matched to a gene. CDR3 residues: CASSSGRTGGNEKLFF. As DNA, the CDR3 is TGTGCCAGCAGCTCGGGAAGGACAGGAGGAAATGAAAAACTGTTTTTT.

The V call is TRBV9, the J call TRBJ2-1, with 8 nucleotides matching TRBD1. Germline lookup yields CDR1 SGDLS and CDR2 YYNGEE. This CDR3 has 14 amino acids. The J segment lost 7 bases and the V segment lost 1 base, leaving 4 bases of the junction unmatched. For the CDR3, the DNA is TGTGCCAGCAGCGTACAGGGGGCAGAGAATGAGCAGTTCTTC. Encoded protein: CASSVQGAENEQFF.

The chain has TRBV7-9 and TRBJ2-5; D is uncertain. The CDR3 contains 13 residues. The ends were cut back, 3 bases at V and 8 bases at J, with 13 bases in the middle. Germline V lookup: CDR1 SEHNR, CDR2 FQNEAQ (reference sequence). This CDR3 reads CASSFGPLSTQYF. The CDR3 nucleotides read TGTGCCAGCAGCTTCGGACCCCTAAGTACCCAGTACTTC.

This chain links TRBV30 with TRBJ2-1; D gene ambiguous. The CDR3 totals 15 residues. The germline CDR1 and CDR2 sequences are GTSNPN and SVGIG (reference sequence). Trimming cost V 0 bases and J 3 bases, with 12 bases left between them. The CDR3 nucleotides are TGTGCCTGGAGTGTAGAAGCTCGGGTCTACAATGAGCAGTTCTTC. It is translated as CAWSVEARVYNEQFF.

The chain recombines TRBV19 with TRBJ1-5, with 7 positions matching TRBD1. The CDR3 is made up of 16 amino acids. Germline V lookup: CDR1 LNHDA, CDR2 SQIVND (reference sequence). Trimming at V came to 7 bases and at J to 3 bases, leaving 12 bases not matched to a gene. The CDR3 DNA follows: TGTGCCAGTACCCCGACAGGGCGAGGGGACAATCAGCCCCAGCATTTT. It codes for CASTPTGRGDNQPQHF.

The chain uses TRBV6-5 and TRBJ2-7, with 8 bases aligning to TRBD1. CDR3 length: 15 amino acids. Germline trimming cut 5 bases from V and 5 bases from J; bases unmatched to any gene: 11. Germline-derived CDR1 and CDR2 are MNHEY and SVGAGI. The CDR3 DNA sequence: TGTGCCAGCAGTAACCGGGCGACAGGGGCCCACGAGCAGTACTTC. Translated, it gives CASSNRATGAHEQYF.

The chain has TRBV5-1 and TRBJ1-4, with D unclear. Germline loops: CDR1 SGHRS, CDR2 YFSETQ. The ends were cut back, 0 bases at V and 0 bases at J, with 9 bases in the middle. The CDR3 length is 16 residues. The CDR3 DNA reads TGCGCCAGCAGCTTGGTTGAGGTTGCAACTAATGAAAAACTGTTTTTT. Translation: CASSLVEVATNEKLFF.

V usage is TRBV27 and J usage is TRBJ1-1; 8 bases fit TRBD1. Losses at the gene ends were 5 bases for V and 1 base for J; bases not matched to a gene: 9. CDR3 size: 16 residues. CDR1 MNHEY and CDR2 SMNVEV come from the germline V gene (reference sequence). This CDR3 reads CASSAHRGSGNTEAFF. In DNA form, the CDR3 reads TGTGCCAGCAGTGCCCACAGGGGGTCGGGGAACACTGAAGCTTTCTTT.